The 17 T cell receptor beta chains in this list originate from one sample, sequenced in a study of human T cells and chemical hapten exposure. MiXCR was run by TCRdb on the RACE reads, yielding one entry per CDR3 protein. In the table there are 150,000 to 200,000 distinct CDR3 sequences, roughly 14% of which are singletons. Time point reported: patch test 1, 2 weeks after DPC sensitization. The treatment: therapeutic diphenylcyclopropenone sensitization with weekly scalp DPC. Specimen: whole blood, collected in connection with sensitization to the hapten diphenylcyclopropenone (DPC). The receptor set was obtained from a woman younger than 45 with alopecia areata. Some clones in this sample may be carry-over from other donors' samples.

This clonotype was found a few times. A junction boundary mismatches the germline segment, possibly from a read error. The chain recombines TRBV18 with TRBJ2-7, with 8 bases that match TRBD1. Germline CDR1 is KGHSH and CDR2 is LQKENI. The CDR3 covers 13 residues. The CDR3 loop reads CASSADRDFALDF. DNA for the CDR3: TGTGCCAGCTCAGCGGACAGGGACTTCGCTCTCGACTTC.

The chain couples TRBV27 to TRBJ1-1; 7 nucleotides match TRBD1. In germline, CDR1 is MNHEY, CDR2 SMNVEV (reference sequence). Unmatched junction bases numbered 10, after V lost 6 bases and J lost 0 bases. The CDR3 has 16 amino acids. The CDR3 sequence is CASSSDRAGMNTEAFF. In DNA, the CDR3 is TGTGCCAGCAGCTCAGACAGGGCCGGAATGAACACTGAAGCTTTCTTT.

This clonotype was seen a handful of times. The chain couples TRBV19 to TRBJ1-4; 9 bases align to TRBD1. This CDR3 comprises 15 residues. From germline, CDR1 is LNHDA and CDR2 SQIVND (reference sequence). Trimming at V came to 3 bases and at J to 5 bases, leaving 4 bases not matched to a gene. CDR3 region: CASSMGDRGNEKLFF. The CDR3 region has the DNA TGTGCCAGTAGTATGGGAGACAGGGGGAATGAAAAACTGTTTTTT. The full variable domain, completed using reference TRBV19 and TRBJ1-4, is DGGITQSPKYLFRKEGQNVTLSCEQNLNHDAMYWYRQDPGQGLRLIYYSQIVNDFQKGDIAEGYSVSREKKESFPLTVTSAQKNPTAFYLCASSMGDRGNEKLFFGSGTQLSVL.

This clonotype was seen more than once but under ten times. The chain has TRBV5-4 and TRBJ2-3; 12 positions agree with TRBD2. The CDR3 runs 17 residues. Trimming cost V 7 bases and J 0 bases; bases outside gene matches: 9. Germline V CDR1 and CDR2: SGHNT, YYREEE (reference sequence). Here the CDR3 DNA reads TGTGCCAGCTCAAGACTAGCGGGGGTTGCTAGCACAGATACGCAGTATTTT. The encoded protein is CASSRLAGVASTDTQYF.

The rearrangement uses TRBV7-9 and TRBJ2-1; 7 bases fit TRBD2. V dropped 5 bases and J dropped 5; count of bases not matched to a gene: 9. The CDR3 length is 15 residues. Germline V gene data show CDR1 as SEHNR and CDR2 as FQNEAQ (reference sequence). The DNA of the CDR3 is TGTGCCAGCAGCCCCGGACTAGATTTTAACAATGAGCAGTTCTTC. Translated: CASSPGLDFNNEQFF.

This clonotype was counted once. The V and J genes are TRBV9 and TRBJ1-2; TRBD1 aligns across 8 bases. This CDR3 comprises 16 residues. V lost 0 bases and J lost 5; bases outside the gene matches: 9. Germline V gene lookup returns CDR1 SGDLS and CDR2 YYNGEE. CDR3 protein: CASSVASGGAGYGYTF. As DNA, the CDR3 is TGTGCCAGCAGCGTAGCATCAGGGGGCGCAGGGTATGGCTACACCTTC.

The sample holds a few counts of this clonotype. The V gene is TRBV20-1, the J gene TRBJ1-4; D unresolved. The CDR3 runs to 13 residues. Trimming removed 6 bases from V and 1 base from J, with 9 bases in between. The germline V gene encodes CDR1 DFQATT and CDR2 SNEGSKA (reference sequence). The CDR3 DNA reads as TGCAGTGCCGTCCGGGGAACTAATGAAAAACTGTTTTTT. This codes for CSAVRGTNEKLFF.

This clonotype was seen a handful of times. The chain links TRBV5-5 to TRBJ2-7; no clear D gene. Trimming stripped 4 bases from V and 6 bases from J, with 20 bases between. Germline CDR1 and CDR2: SGHKS and YYEKEE (reference sequence). The CDR3 sequence is 15 residues long. CDR3 residues: CASSPALYRTAEQYF. The DNA of the CDR3 is TGTGCCAGCAGCCCTGCCCTTTACCGGACCGCCGAGCAGTACTTC.

This clonotype was found a few times. The chain links TRBV10-3 to TRBJ1-1, with TRBD1 as a possible D gene (5 bases). This CDR3 spans 12 amino acids. The germline V gene has CDR1 ENHRY and CDR2 SYGVKD. Trimming removed 10 bases from V and 3 bases from J, with 12 bases in between. The CDR3 protein is CATSRGDTEAFF. Written as DNA, the CDR3 is TGTGCCACCTCTCGGGGGGACACTGAAGCTTTCTTT.

This clonotype was observed many times. A junction boundary mismatches the germline segment, possibly from a read error. CDR3 nucleotide sequence: TGTGCCAGCAGCTATCAGTGGGGGAACCCGGACTTC. Amino acids: CASSYQWGNPDF. This chain uses TRBV7-8 with TRBJ2-5, with D perhaps assigned TRBD1 or TRBD2 (5 bases each). The CDR3 length is 12 residues. Germline CDR1 and CDR2: SGHVS and FQNEAQ.

The chain recombines TRBV6-1 with TRBJ1-2; possibly TRBD1 for D (6 bases). Trimming shortened V by 2 bases and J by 10 bases, and 23 bases separated the two germline ends. The CDR3 sequence is 16 residues long. Per germline, CDR1 MNHNS and CDR2 SASEGT. In nucleotides, the CDR3 is TGTGCCAGCAGTGAATCGTGGGGGGCGCGTTTCACACTCTACACCTTC. Encoded protein: CASSESWGARFTLYTF.

This clonotype was seen repeatedly, ten times or more. Its ends do not fully match the called genes, so a read error is possible. The chain employs TRBV5-4 and TRBJ1-2, with TRBD1 as a possible D gene (5 bases). Per germline, CDR1 SGHNT and CDR2 YYREEE (reference sequence). The CDR3 spans 13 residues. This CDR3 reads CASSLGGDYGYTF. In nucleotides, the CDR3 is TGCGCCAGCAGCTTGGGAGGGGACTATGGCTACACCTTC.

The chain has TRBV10-3 and TRBJ2-1; TRBD2 aligns across 11 bases. Trimming at V came to 3 bases and at J to 10 bases, leaving 11 bases not matched to a gene. The germline V gene has CDR1 ENHRY and CDR2 SYGVKD. The CDR3 sequence is 16 residues long. This CDR3 is CAISELAGVSHREQFF. In nucleotides, the CDR3 is TGTGCCATCAGTGAACTAGCGGGGGTCTCCCATAGGGAGCAGTTCTTC.

The V and J genes are TRBV6-5 and TRBJ1-1; tentatively, D is TRBD1 (5 bases). Trimming shortened V by 2 bases and J by 3 bases, and 7 bases separated the two germline ends. Germline assignment: CDR1 MNHEY and CDR2 SVGAGI. The CDR3 length is 13 residues. The CDR3 DNA is TGTGCCAGCAGTTACGAAGGGGACACTGAAGCTTTCTTT. It encodes CASSYEGDTEAFF.

A few counts support this clonotype. This chain joins TRBV5-6 and TRBJ2-5; tentatively, D is TRBD2 (5 bases). Germline V gene sequence: CDR1 SGHDT, CDR2 YYEEEE. The germline V and J ends were trimmed by 3 bases and 7 bases, with 16 bases remaining between them. The CDR3 loop spans 14 amino acids. The CDR3 spells CASSSTGLAGTQYF. CDR3 nucleotides: TGTGCCAGCAGCTCCACCGGGCTAGCCGGGACCCAGTACTTC. The whole variable domain, remainder taken from reference TRBV5-6 and TRBJ2-5, is DAGVTQSPTHLIKTRGQQVTLRCSPKSGHDTVSWYQQALGQGPQFIFQYYEEEERQRGNFPDRFSGHQFPNYSSELNVNALLLGDSALYLCASSSTGLAGTQYFGPGTRLLVL.

This sequence joins TRBV5-5 and TRBJ2-1; D may be TRBD2 (6 bases). CDR1 is SGHKS and CDR2 is YYEKEE in the germline V gene (reference sequence). Trimming shortened V by 2 bases and J by 4 bases, and 7 bases separated the two germline ends. This CDR3 contains 13 residues. The CDR3 reads CASSFAGYNEQFF. The CDR3 bases are TGTGCCAGCAGCTTCGCGGGATACAATGAGCAGTTCTTC.

The V gene is TRBV19, the J gene TRBJ2-1; D gene uncertain. This CDR3 region has 14 residues. The germline gives CDR1 LNHDA, CDR2 SQIVND (reference sequence). Trimming took off 3 bases at V and 6 bases at J, with 12 bases between the two ends. The CDR3 is CASSIKTPVNEQFF. For the CDR3, the DNA is TGTGCCAGTAGTATCAAGACCCCAGTCAATGAGCAGTTCTTC.